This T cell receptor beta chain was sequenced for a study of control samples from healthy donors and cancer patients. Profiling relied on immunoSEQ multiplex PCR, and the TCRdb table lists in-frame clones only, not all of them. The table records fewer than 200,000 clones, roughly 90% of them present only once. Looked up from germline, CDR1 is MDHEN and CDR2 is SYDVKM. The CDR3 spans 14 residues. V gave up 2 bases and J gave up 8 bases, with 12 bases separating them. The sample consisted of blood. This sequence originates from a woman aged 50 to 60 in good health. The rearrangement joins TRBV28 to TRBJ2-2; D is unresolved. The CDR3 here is CASSLTSPVGELFF. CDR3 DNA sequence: TGTGCCAGCAGTTTAACGTCGCCCGTTGGGGAGCTGTTTTTT.